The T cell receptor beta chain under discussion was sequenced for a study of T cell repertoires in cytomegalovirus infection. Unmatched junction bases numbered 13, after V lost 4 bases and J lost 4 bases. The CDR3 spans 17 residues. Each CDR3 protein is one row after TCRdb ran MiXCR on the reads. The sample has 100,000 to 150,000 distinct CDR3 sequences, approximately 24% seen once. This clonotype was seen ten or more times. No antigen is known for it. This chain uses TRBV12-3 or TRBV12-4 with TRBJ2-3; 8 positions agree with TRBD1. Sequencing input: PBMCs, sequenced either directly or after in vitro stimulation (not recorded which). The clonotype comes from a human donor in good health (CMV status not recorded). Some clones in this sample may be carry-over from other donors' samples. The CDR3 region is CASSYPADREEADTQYF. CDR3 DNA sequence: TGTGCCAGCAGTTACCCCGCGGACAGGGAGGAGGCAGATACGCAGTATTTT.